This passage covers 27 T cell receptor beta chains from one sample sequenced in a study of blood T cell repertoires in COVID-19. Generated by immunoSEQ multiplex PCR, the TCRdb table keeps only in-frame clones and is missing some. The sample lists hundreds of thousands of clones, 84% seen once, with approximately 6.2% in the top ten. Source material: PBMCs or T cells enriched from blood (not recorded which). Receptor source: a woman aged 40 to 55 who had recovered from COVID-19.

The chain has TRBV9 and TRBJ2-2; 7 positions agree with TRBD1. The V segment lost 4 bases and the J segment 5 bases; nucleotides outside the gene matches: 8. The CDR3 is 15 residues long. CDR1 and CDR2 (germline): SGDLS, YYNGEE. CDR3 protein: CASSPLTGATGELFF. CDR3 sequence (DNA): TGTGCCAGCAGCCCCCTAACAGGGGCAACCGGGGAGCTGTTTTTT.

The sample holds a few counts of this clone. This chain joins TRBV9 and TRBJ2-1, with D perhaps matching TRBD2 (6 bases). Germline assignment: CDR1 SGDLS and CDR2 YYNGEE. The CDR3 runs to 15 residues. V was pared by 0 bases and J by 7 bases, with 14 bases between. The CDR3: CASSVGGGKGNEQFF. The CDR3 DNA is TGTGCCAGCAGCGTAGGCGGCGGGAAGGGAAATGAGCAGTTCTTC.

V gene TRBV30 combines with J gene TRBJ2-1, with 10 nucleotides matching TRBD1. CDR1 and CDR2 (germline): GTSNPN, SVGIG (reference sequence). This CDR3 spans 15 amino acids. V shed 6 bases and J 7 bases; nucleotides not matched to a gene: 12. The CDR3, as DNA: TGTGCCTGCCCTTGGGACAGGGGTAGGAGAAATGAGCAGTTCTTC. Translated, it gives CACPWDRGRRNEQFF.

The chain employs TRBV6-5 and TRBJ2-7; TRBD1 is a possible D gene (5 bases). Between the trimmed V and J ends, which lost 5 bases and 0 bases, there was a span of 14 bases. This CDR3 contains 15 residues. Germline V CDR1 and CDR2: MNHEY, SVGAGI. The CDR3 DNA sequence: TGTGCCAGCAGTCATCGGACATTCAGCTCCTACGAGCAGTACTTC. Translating it yields CASSHRTFSSYEQYF.

The V call is TRBV5-1, the J call TRBJ2-1; 9 nucleotides agree with TRBD1. Germline CDR1 is SGHRS and CDR2 is YFSETQ. The CDR3 runs 19 residues. The V and J ends lost 2 bases and 9 bases, in that order; junction bases with no gene match: 21. The CDR3 bases are TGCGCCAGCAGCTTAGAGGAAACACACAGGGGGCAGGGTTACGGTGAGCAGTTCTTC. Protein sequence: CASSLEETHRGQGYGEQFF.

The chain combines TRBV11-2 with TRBJ2-3; 12 positions agree with TRBD2. The CDR3 runs 16 residues. The junction had 6 bases not matched to a gene; V was cut back by 5 bases and J by 3 bases. Germline V gene lookup returns CDR1 SGHAT and CDR2 FQNNGV. The CDR3 loop is CASSLTSGSVTDTQYF. The CDR3 DNA sequence: TGTGCCAGCAGCCTGACTAGCGGGAGTGTTACAGATACGCAGTATTTT.

The chain has TRBV6-4 and TRBJ1-5, with 7 bases identical to TRBD1. CDR3 size: 14 residues. Unmatched junction bases numbered 5, after V lost 6 bases and J lost 3 bases. CDR1 is MRHNA and CDR2 is SNTAGT in the germline V gene. CDR3 protein: CASSRTGLNQPQHF. CDR3 coding DNA: TGTGCCAGCAGCCGGACAGGCCTCAATCAGCCCCAGCATTTT.

J is TRBJ1-2 and V is TRBV27; 7 bases line up with TRBD1. CDR3 length equals 14 residues. V gave up 5 bases and J gave up 8 bases; unmatched junction bases: 11. Germline loops: CDR1 MNHEY, CDR2 SMNVEV (reference sequence). DNA for the CDR3: TGTGCCAGCAGTCCGAACAGGGGCGACACAGGCTACACCTTC. It codes for CASSPNRGDTGYTF.

This chain joins TRBV13 and TRBJ2-2; TRBD1 matches 7 bases. The CDR3 is 15 residues long. With 5 bases clipped from V and 4 bases from J, the junction kept 7 bases outside the gene matches. Germline-derived CDR1 and CDR2 are PRHDT and FYEKMQ (reference sequence). CDR3 nucleotide sequence: TGTGCCAGCAGCCACAGACAGGGTAGCACCGGGGAGCTGTTTTTT. Amino acids: CASSHRQGSTGELFF.

V usage is TRBV4-1 and J usage is TRBJ1-6; 7 bases fit TRBD1. Looked up from germline, CDR1 is MGHRA and CDR2 is YSYEKL. With V trimmed by 4 bases and J by 9 bases, 9 bases remained unmatched. The CDR3 totals 15 residues. The CDR3 sequence is CASSPGGLKVSPLHF. The CDR3, as DNA: TGCGCCAGCAGCCCAGGGGGTCTGAAGGTTTCACCCCTCCACTTT.

The chain has TRBV9 and TRBJ1-2; 11 nucleotides line up with TRBD1. Germline CDR1 reads SGDLS; CDR2 reads YYNGEE. This CDR3 is built from 15 residues. V gave up 4 bases and J gave up 5 bases; unmatched junction bases: 7. Written as DNA, the CDR3 is TGTGCCAGCAGCTCCGGACAGGGGGCTCGTTATGGCTACACCTTC. It codes for CASSSGQGARYGYTF.

This chain links TRBV30 with TRBJ1-5; a possible D gene is TRBD1 (6 bases). The germline V gene encodes CDR1 GTSNPN and CDR2 SVGIG (reference sequence). The CDR3 sequence is 15 residues long. The germline V and J ends were trimmed by 2 bases and 5 bases, with 16 bases remaining between them. CDR3 in DNA: TGTGCCTGGAGTACGGGGGGGCAAGGCGATCAGCCCCAGCATTTT. It translates to CAWSTGGQGDQPQHF.

This sequence joins TRBV11-3 and TRBJ2-3; 12 bases are shared with TRBD2. CDR1 and CDR2 from the germline V gene are SGHNT and YENEEA. V dropped 7 bases and J dropped 6; count of bases not matched to a gene: 8. CDR3 length equals 15 residues. The CDR3 region has the DNA TGTGCCAGCACCATACCGGGACTAGCGGGTGATACGCAGTATTTT. This sequence encodes CASTIPGLAGDTQYF. Full variable domain (missing parts from reference TRBV11-3 and TRBJ2-3): EAGVVQSPRYKIIEKKQPVAFWCNPISGHNTLYWYLQNLGQGPELLIRYENEEAVDDSQLPKDRFSAERLKGVDSTLKIQPAELGDSAVYLCASTIPGLAGDTQYFGPGTRLTVL.

The chain has TRBV6-5 and TRBJ1-2, with TRBD1 matching over 8 bases. With V trimmed by 2 bases and J by 8 bases, 7 bases remained unmatched. Germline CDR1 and CDR2: MNHEY and SVGAGI. The length of the CDR3 is 14 residues. DNA for the CDR3: TGTGCCAGCAGTTACGCGGACAGGGCTGCGGGCTACACCTTC. This gives the protein CASSYADRAAGYTF.

The V gene is TRBV28, the J gene TRBJ1-1; TRBD1 matches 8 bases. V was pared by 2 bases and J by 1 base, with 6 bases of the junction left unmatched. The CDR3 length is 16 residues. Germline CDR1 is MDHEN and CDR2 is SYDVKM. DNA of the CDR3: TGTGCCAGCAGTTTACCTCTAGGGACAGGGAACACTGAAGCTTTCTTT. It encodes CASSLPLGTGNTEAFF.

J is TRBJ1-1 and V is TRBV25-1; 10 nucleotides agree with TRBD1. The germline V gene encodes CDR1 MGHDK and CDR2 SYGVNS. Unmatched junction bases numbered 15, after V lost 5 bases and J lost 6 bases. The CDR3 length is 17 residues. The CDR3 sequence: CASSPTGQGRGKAEAFF. The CDR3 DNA sequence: TGTGCCAGCAGTCCGACGGGACAGGGGCGGGGGAAGGCTGAAGCTTTCTTT.

CDR3 in DNA: TGTGCCAGTGCCCCCCGGACAGGGTTGGTATCCAATCAGCCCCAGCATTTT. Translation gives CASAPRTGLVSNQPQHF. This chain joins TRBV2 and TRBJ1-5, with 8 bases identical to TRBD1. There are 17 residues in the CDR3. Germline V lookup: CDR1 SNHLY, CDR2 FYNNEI. J was trimmed by 3 bases and V by 9 bases; bases with no gene match: 16.

The rearrangement links TRBV7-9 to TRBJ2-3, with 7 bases that match TRBD2. V lost 11 bases and J lost 2; bases outside the gene matches: 4. Germline V gives CDR1 SEHNR, CDR2 FQNEAQ (reference sequence). The CDR3 consists of 12 residues. CDR3 sequence reads: CAWGGTTDTQYF. Here the CDR3 DNA reads TGTGCCTGGGGGGGTACCACAGATACGCAGTATTTT.

V usage is TRBV29-1 and J usage is TRBJ1-2, with 7 nucleotides matching TRBD1. CDR1 is SQVTM, CDR2 ANQGSEA, per germline. The V and J ends lost 3 bases and 5 bases, in that order; junction bases with no gene match: 3. The CDR3 is 12 residues long. CDR3 DNA sequence: TGCAGCGTTGATCGGGACAGATATGGCTACACCTTC. This gives the protein CSVDRDRYGYTF.

The genes are TRBV11-3 and TRBJ2-1; 11 bases are a match to TRBD2. The germline gives CDR1 SGHNT, CDR2 YENEEA. J gave up 4 bases and V 5 bases, and 10 bases lay outside the gene matches. The CDR3 consists of 17 residues. The CDR3 nucleotides are TGTGCCAGCAGCCCCCCGTCCGGGACTAGCGGTTACAATGAGCAGTTCTTC. Encoded protein: CASSPPSGTSGYNEQFF.

In DNA form, the CDR3 reads TGTGCCAGCAGCTCCGGGACAAACTACAATGAGCAGTTCTTC. This translates into CASSSGTNYNEQFF. The V and J genes are TRBV7-9 and TRBJ2-1; weak D call: TRBD1 (6 bases). The CDR3 loop spans 14 amino acids. V shed 4 bases and J shed 3 bases, with 10 bases lying between them. Germline assignment: CDR1 SEHNR and CDR2 FQNEAQ (reference sequence).

This rearrangement joins TRBV2 to TRBJ2-2; the D is unclear. Germline V gene data show CDR1 as SNHLY and CDR2 as FYNNEI. With 5 bases removed from V and 6 bases from J, the gap between germline ends came to 16 bases. The CDR3 has 15 residues. The CDR3: CASSPEASLSGELFF. CDR3 DNA sequence: TGTGCCAGCAGTCCCGAAGCTAGTCTCTCCGGGGAGCTGTTTTTT.

The rearrangement uses TRBV27 and TRBJ2-3, with no clear D. The CDR3 extends over 11 amino acids. V gave up 3 bases and J gave up 6 bases, with 4 bases separating them. Germline V gene data show CDR1 as MNHEY and CDR2 as SMNVEV (reference sequence). This CDR3 is CASSLRDTQYF. As DNA, the CDR3 is TGTGCCAGCAGTTTGCGCGATACGCAGTATTTT.

This clone was seen a few times. The rearrangement links TRBV7-6 to TRBJ1-6, with unresolved D. Germline V gene lookup returns CDR1 SGHVS and CDR2 FNYEAQ. The CDR3 is 13 residues long. Trimming removed 5 bases from V and 10 bases from J, with 12 bases in between. CDR3 loop: CASSQYGSSPLHF. The CDR3 region has the DNA TGTGCCAGCAGCCAATACGGTAGCTCACCCCTCCACTTT.

The rearrangement joins TRBV28 to TRBJ1-5, with D possibly TRBD1 on 6 matching bases. V lost 6 bases, J lost 10 bases, and 16 bases lay in between. Germline V gene sequence: CDR1 MDHEN, CDR2 SYDVKM. The CDR3 loop spans 13 amino acids. CDR3 residues: CASSFRGPSPQHF. CDR3 nucleotides: TGTGCCAGCAGCTTCAGGGGACCTAGCCCCCAGCATTTT.

This clone was found a few times. This chain connects TRBV2 to TRBJ1-2; 8 bases fit TRBD1. Trimming removed 7 bases from V and 4 bases from J; junction bases left unmatched: 14. This CDR3 is 16 amino acids long. Germline CDR1 reads SNHLY; CDR2 reads FYNNEI. CDR3 protein: CASIKTGQGEAYGYTF. CDR3 in DNA: TGTGCCAGCATCAAAACCGGACAGGGTGAGGCCTATGGCTACACCTTC. The whole variable domain, filled in from reference TRBV2 and TRBJ1-2, reads EPEVTQTPSHQVTQMGQEVILRCVPISNHLYFYWYRQILGQKVEFLVSFYNNEISEKSEIFDDQFSVERPDGSNFTLKIRSTKLEDSAMYFCASIKTGQGEAYGYTFGSGTRLTVV.

The chain carries TRBV30 and TRBJ1-1; D unresolved. There are 12 residues in the CDR3. Germline CDR1 GTSNPN, CDR2 SVGIG (reference sequence). V dropped 0 bases and J dropped 10 bases, with 12 bases sitting between them. CDR3 nucleotides: TGTGCCTGGAGTGTAGCCCCCGCTGGAGCTTTCTTT. It translates to CAWSVAPAGAFF.